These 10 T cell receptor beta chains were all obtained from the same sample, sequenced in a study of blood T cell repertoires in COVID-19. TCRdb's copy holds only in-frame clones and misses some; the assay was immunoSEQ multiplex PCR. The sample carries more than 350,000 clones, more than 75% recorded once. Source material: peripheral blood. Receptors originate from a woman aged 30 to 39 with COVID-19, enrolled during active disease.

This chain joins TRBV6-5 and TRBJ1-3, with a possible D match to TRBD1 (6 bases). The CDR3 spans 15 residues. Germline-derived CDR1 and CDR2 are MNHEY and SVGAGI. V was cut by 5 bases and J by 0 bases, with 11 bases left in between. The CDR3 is CASSRTDYSGNTIYF. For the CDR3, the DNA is TGTGCCAGCAGTAGGACAGACTACTCTGGAAACACCATATATTTT.

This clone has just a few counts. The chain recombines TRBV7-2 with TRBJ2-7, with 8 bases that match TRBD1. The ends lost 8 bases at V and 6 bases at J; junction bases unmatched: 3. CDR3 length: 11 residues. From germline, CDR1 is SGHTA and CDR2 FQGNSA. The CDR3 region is CASRQGAEQYF. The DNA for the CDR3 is TGTGCCAGCCGCCAGGGGGCCGAGCAGTACTTC.

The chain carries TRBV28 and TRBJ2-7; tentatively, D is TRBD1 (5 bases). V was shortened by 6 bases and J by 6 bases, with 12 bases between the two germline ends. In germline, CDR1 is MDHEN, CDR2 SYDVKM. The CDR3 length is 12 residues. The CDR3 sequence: CASSKGPLEQYF. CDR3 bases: TGTGCCAGCAGCAAGGGGCCGCTCGAGCAGTACTTC.

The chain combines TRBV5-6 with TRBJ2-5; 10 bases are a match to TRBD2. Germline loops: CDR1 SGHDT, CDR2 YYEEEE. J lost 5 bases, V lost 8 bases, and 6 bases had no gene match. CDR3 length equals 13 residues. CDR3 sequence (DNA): TGTGCCAGGAGAACTAGCGGGAAGGAGACCCAGTACTTC. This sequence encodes CARRTSGKETQYF. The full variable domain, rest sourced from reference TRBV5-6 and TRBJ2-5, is DAGVTQSPTHLIKTRGQQVTLRCSPKSGHDTVSWYQQALGQGPQFIFQYYEEEERQRGNFPDRFSGHQFPNYSSELNVNALLLGDSALYLCARRTSGKETQYFGPGTRLLVL.

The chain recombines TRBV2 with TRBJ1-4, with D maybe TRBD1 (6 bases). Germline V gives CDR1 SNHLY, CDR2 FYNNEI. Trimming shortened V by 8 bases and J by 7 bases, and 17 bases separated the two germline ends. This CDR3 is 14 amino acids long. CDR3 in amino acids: CASGIQTGGEKLFF. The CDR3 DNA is TGTGCCAGCGGGATTCAGACAGGCGGTGAAAAACTGTTTTTT.

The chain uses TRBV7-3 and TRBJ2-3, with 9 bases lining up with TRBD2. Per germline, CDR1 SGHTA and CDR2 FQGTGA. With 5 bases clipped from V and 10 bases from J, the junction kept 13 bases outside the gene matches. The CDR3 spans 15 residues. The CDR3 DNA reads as TGTGCCAGCAGCCCAACTAGCGGGCTGAGTCTCCCGCAGTATTTT. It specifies CASSPTSGLSLPQYF.

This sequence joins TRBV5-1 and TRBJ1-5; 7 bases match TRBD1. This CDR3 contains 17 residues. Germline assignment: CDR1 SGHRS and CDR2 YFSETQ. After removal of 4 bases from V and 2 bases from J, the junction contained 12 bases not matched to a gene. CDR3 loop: CASSPGVQGLGNQPQHF. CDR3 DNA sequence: TGCGCCAGCAGCCCGGGCGTACAGGGGTTGGGCAATCAGCCCCAGCATTTT.

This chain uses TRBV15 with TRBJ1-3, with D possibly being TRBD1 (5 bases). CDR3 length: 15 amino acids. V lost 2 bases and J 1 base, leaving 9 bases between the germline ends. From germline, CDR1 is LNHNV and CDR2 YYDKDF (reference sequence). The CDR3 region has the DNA TGTGCCACCAGCAGACGACAGCATTCTGGAAACACCATATATTTT. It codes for CATSRRQHSGNTIYF. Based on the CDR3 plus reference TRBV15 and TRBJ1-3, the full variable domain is DAMVIQNPRYQVTQFGKPVTLSCSQTLNHNVMYWYQQKSSQAPKLLFHYYDKDFNNEADTPDNFQSRRPNTSFCFLDIRSPGLGDTAMYLCATSRRQHSGNTIYFGEGSWLTVV.

CDR3 sequence: CASSSQQGLEQYF. CDR3 DNA: TGTGCCAGCAGCTCTCAACAGGGCCTCGAGCAGTACTTC. The chain links TRBV9 to TRBJ2-7; a possible D gene is TRBD1 (6 bases). Trimming took off 4 bases at V and 6 bases at J, with 14 bases between the two ends. The germline V gene encodes CDR1 SGDLS and CDR2 YYNGEE. This CDR3 has 13 residues.

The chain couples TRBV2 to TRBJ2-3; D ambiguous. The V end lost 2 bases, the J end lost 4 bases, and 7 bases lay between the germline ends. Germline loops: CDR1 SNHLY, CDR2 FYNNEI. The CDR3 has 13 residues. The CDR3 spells CASSEYGPDTQYF. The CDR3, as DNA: TGTGCCAGCAGTGAATACGGTCCAGATACGCAGTATTTT.